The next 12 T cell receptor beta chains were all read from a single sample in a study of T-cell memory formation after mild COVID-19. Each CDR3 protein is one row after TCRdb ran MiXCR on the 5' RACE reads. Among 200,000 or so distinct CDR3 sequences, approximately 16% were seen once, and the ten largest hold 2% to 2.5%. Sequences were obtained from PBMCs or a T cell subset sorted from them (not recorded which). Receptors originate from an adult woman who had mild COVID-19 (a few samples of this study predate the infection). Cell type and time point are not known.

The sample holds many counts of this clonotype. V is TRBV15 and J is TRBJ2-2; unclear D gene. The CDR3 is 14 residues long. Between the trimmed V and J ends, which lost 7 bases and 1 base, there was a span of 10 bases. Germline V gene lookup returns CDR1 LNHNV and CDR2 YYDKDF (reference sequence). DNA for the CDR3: TGTGCCACCACCCTGTCGGGGAACACCGGGGAGCTGTTTTTT. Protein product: CATTLSGNTGELFF.

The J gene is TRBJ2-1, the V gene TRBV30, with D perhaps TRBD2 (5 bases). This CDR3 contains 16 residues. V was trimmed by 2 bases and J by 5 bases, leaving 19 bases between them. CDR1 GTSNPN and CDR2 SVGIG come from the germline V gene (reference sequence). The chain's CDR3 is CAWSIPRLHGNNEQFF. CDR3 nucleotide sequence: TGTGCCTGGAGTATACCCCGACTACACGGAAACAATGAGCAGTTCTTC.

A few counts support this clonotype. DNA of the CDR3: TGTGCCAGCAGCTTAGAATCGAGACTAGCGGGGAGCAATGAGCAGTTCTTC. It codes for CASSLESRLAGSNEQFF. This chain connects TRBV7-2 to TRBJ2-1; 11 nucleotides line up with TRBD2. The germline CDR1 and CDR2 sequences are SGHTA and FQGNSA. Unmatched junction bases numbered 8, after V lost 1 base and J lost 6 bases. The CDR3 totals 17 residues.

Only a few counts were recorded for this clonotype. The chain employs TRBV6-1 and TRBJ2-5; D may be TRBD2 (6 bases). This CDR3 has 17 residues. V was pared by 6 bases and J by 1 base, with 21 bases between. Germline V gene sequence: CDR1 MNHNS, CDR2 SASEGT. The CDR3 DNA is TGTGCCAGCAGCCGACGGAGGGGTTTAGGGGCCCAAGAGACCCAGTACTTC. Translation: CASSRRRGLGAQETQYF.

The CDR3 loop reads CASSSDASSYNEQFF. The CDR3 region has the DNA TGTGCCAGCAGCTCGGACGCGAGCTCCTACAATGAGCAGTTCTTC. This chain connects TRBV11-3 to TRBJ2-1, with unresolved D. Between the trimmed V and J ends, which lost 4 bases and 0 bases, there was a span of 10 bases. CDR1 is SGHNT, CDR2 YENEEA, per germline. The CDR3 spans 15 residues.

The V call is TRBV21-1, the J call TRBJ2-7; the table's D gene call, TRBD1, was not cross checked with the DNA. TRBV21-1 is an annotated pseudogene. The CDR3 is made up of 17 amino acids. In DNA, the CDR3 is TGTGCCAGCAGCAAAGATTTTGAGGGGGCCAGGACCTACGAGCAGTACTTC. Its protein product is CASSKDFEGARTYEQYF.

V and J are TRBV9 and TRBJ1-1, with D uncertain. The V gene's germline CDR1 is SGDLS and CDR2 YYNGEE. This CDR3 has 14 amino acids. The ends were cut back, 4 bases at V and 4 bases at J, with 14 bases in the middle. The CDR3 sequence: CASSPSPRVTEAFF. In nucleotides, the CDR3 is TGTGCCAGCAGCCCCTCACCGAGGGTCACTGAAGCTTTCTTT.

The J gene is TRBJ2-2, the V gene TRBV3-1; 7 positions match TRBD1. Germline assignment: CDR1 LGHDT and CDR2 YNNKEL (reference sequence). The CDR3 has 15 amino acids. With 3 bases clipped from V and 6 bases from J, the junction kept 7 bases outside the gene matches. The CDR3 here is CASSHATGAAGELFF. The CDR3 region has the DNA TGTGCCAGCAGCCACGCAACAGGGGCCGCCGGGGAGCTGTTTTTT.

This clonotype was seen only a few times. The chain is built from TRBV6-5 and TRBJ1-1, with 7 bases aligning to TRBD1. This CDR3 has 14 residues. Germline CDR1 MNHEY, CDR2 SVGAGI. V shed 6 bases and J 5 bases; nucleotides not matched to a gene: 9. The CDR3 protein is CASSTDRAGTEAFF. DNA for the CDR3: TGTGCCAGCAGCACCGACAGGGCCGGGACTGAAGCTTTCTTT.

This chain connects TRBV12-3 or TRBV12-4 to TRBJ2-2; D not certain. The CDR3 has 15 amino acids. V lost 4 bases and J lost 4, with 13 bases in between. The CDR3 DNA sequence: TGTGCCAGCAGTTCCTTTCGGACCTTCACCGGGGAGCTGTTTTTT. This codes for CASSSFRTFTGELFF.

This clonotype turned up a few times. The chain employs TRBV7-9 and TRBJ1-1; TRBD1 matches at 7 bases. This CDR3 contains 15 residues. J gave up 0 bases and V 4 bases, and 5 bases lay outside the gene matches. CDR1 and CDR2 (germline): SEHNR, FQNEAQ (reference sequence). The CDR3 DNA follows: TGTGCCAGCAGCTATTTGACAGGGATGAACACTGAAGCTTTCTTT. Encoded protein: CASSYLTGMNTEAFF.

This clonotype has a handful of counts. As DNA, the CDR3 is TGTGCCAGCAGCTCAAGCGGGAGAAGCACAGATACGCAGTATTTT. Protein product: CASSSSGRSTDTQYF. The rearrangement joins TRBV14 to TRBJ2-3, with 8 bases fitting TRBD2. With 5 bases clipped from V and 0 bases from J, the junction kept 4 bases outside the gene matches. The CDR3 consists of 15 residues. CDR1 SGHDN and CDR2 FVKESK come from the germline V gene.